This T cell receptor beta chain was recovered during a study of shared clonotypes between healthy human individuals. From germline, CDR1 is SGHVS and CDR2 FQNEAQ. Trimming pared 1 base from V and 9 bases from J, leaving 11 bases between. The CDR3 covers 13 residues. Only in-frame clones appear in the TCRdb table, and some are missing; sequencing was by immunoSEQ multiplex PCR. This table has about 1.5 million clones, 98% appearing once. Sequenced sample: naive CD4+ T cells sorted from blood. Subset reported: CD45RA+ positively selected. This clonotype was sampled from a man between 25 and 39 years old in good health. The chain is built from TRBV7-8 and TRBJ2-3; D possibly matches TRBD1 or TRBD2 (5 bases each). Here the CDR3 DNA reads TGTGCCAGCAGCTTAGACAGGACTGTCACGCAGTATTTT. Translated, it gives CASSLDRTVTQYF. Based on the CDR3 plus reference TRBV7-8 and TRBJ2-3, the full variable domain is GAGVSQSPRYKVAKRGQDVALRCDPISGHVSLFWYQQALGQGPEFLTYFQNEAQLDKSGLPSDRFFAERPEGSVSTLKIQRTQQEDSAVYLCASSLDRTVTQYFGPGTRLTVL.